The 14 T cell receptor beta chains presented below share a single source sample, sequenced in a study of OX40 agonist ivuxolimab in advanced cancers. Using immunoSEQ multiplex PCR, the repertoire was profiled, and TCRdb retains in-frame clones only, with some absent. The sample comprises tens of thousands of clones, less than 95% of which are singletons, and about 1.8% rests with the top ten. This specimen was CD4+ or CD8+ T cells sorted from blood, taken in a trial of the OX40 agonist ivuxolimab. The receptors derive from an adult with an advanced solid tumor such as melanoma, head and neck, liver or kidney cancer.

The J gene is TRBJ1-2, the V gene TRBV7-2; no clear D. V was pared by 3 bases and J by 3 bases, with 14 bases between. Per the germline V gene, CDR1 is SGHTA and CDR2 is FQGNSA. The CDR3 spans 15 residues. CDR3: CASSFPEDGHYGYTF. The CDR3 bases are TGTGCCAGCAGCTTTCCTGAGGACGGCCACTATGGCTACACCTTC. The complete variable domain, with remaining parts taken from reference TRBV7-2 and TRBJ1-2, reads GAGVSQSPSNKVTEKGKDVELRCDPISGHTALYWYRQSLGQGLEFLIYFQGNSAPDKSGLPSDRFSAERTGGSVSTLTIQRTQQEDSAVYLCASSFPEDGHYGYTFGSGTRLTVV.

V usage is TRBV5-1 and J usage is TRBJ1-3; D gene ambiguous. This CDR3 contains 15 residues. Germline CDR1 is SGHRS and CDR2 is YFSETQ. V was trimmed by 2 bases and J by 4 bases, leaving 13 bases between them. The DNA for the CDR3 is TGCGCCAGCAGCTTCAGCGGCCAGGCGGGAAACACCATATATTTT. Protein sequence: CASSFSGQAGNTIYF. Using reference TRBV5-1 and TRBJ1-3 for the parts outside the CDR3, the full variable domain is KAGVTQTPRYLIKTRGQQVTLSCSPISGHRSVSWYQQTPGQGLQFLFEYFSETQRNKGNFPGRFSGRQFSNSRSEMNVSTLELGDSALYLCASSFSGQAGNTIYFGEGSWLTVV.

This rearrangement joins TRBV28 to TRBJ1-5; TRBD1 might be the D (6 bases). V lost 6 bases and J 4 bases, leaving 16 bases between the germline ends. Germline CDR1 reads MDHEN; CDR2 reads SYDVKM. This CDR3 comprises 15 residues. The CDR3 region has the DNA TGTGCCAGCAGCCCCGGAGCAGGGGCAAATCAGCCCCAGCATTTT. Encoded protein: CASSPGAGANQPQHF.

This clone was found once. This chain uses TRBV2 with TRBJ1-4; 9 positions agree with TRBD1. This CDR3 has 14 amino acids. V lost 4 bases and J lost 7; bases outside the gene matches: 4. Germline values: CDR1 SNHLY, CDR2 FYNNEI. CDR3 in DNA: TGTGCCAGCAGTGTGGGGACAGGGACTGAAAAACTGTTTTTT. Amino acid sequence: CASSVGTGTEKLFF.

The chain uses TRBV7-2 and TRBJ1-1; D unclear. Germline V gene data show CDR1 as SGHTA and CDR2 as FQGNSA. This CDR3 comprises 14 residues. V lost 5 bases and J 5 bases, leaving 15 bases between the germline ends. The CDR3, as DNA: TGTGCCAGCAGCGGTCCAGTCTCGGGGACTGAAGCTTTCTTT. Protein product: CASSGPVSGTEAFF. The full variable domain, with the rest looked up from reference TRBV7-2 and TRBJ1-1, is GAGVSQSPSNKVTEKGKDVELRCDPISGHTALYWYRQSLGQGLEFLIYFQGNSAPDKSGLPSDRFSAERTGGSVSTLTIQRTQQEDSAVYLCASSGPVSGTEAFFGQGTRLTVV.

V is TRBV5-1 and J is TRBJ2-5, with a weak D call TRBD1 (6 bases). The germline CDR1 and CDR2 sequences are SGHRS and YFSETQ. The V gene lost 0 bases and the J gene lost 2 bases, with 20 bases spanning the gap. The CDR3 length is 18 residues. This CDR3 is CASSLADWGPYPQETQYF. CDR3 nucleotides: TGCGCCAGCAGCTTGGCCGATTGGGGGCCGTACCCTCAAGAGACCCAGTACTTC.

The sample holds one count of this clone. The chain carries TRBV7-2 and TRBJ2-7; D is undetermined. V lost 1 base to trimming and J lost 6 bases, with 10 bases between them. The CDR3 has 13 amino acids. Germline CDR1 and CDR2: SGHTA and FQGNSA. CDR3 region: CASSLEFIGEQYF. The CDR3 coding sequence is TGTGCCAGCAGCTTAGAGTTTATAGGCGAGCAGTACTTC.

The CDR3 loop is CASSMLPQGSNTEAFF. The DNA for the CDR3 is TGCGCCAGCAGCATGCTTCCACAGGGGTCGAACACTGAAGCTTTCTTT. The gene calls are TRBV5-1 and TRBJ1-1, with 7 bases fitting TRBD1. The CDR3 is 16 residues long. Germline CDR1 and CDR2: SGHRS and YFSETQ. V lost 4 bases to trimming and J lost 1 base; unmatched junction nucleotides: 10. The whole variable domain, filled in from reference TRBV5-1 and TRBJ1-1, reads KAGVTQTPRYLIKTRGQQVTLSCSPISGHRSVSWYQQTPGQGLQFLFEYFSETQRNKGNFPGRFSGRQFSNSRSEMNVSTLELGDSALYLCASSMLPQGSNTEAFFGQGTRLTVV.

CDR3 protein: CAISESPATRGTGELFF. DNA for the CDR3: TGTGCCATCAGTGAGTCGCCAGCTACAAGGGGCACCGGGGAGCTGTTTTTT. The rearrangement joins TRBV10-3 to TRBJ2-2, with D perhaps matching TRBD1 (5 bases). Germline CDR1 is ENHRY and CDR2 is SYGVKD. This CDR3 region has 17 residues. V was pared by 0 bases and J by 4 bases, with 15 bases between.

The CDR3 DNA follows: TGTGCCAGCAGCTTAGAGGCCCTAAATGAGCAGTTCTTC. Protein product: CASSLEALNEQFF. This rearrangement joins TRBV7-2 to TRBJ2-1; D unclear. Trimming shortened V by 1 base and J by 7 bases, and 8 bases separated the two germline ends. The CDR3 sequence is 13 residues long. Germline loops: CDR1 SGHTA, CDR2 FQGNSA.

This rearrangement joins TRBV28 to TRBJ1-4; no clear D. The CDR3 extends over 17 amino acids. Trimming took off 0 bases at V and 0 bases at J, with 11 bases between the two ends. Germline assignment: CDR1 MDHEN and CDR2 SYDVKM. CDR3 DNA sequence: TGTGCCAGCAGTTTATGGCCCATTCGGACAACTAATGAAAAACTGTTTTTT. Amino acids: CASSLWPIRTTNEKLFF.

CDR3 bases: TGCGCCAGCAGCCGAGGACTAGCGGGGGGGTACAATGAGCAGTTCTTC. This gives the protein CASSRGLAGGYNEQFF. This sequence joins TRBV4-1 and TRBJ2-1; 15 bases are shared with TRBD2. Germline V gives CDR1 MGHRA, CDR2 YSYEKL. The CDR3 extends over 16 amino acids. V lost 4 bases and J lost 4; bases outside the gene matches: 2.

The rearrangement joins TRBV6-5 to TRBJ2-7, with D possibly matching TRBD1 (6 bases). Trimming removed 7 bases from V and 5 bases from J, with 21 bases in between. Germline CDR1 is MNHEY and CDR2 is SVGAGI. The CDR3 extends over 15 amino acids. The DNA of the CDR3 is TGTGCCAGCACATCACACGTGGGGGCTCTTAACGAGCAGTACTTC. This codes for CASTSHVGALNEQYF.

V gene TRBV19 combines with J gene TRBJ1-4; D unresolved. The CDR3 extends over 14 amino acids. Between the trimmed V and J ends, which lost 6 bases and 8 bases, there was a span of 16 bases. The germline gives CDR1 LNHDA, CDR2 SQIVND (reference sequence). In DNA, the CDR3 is TGTGCCAGTAGGAGTCGCTCCCCGGGGGAAAAACTGTTTTTT. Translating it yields CASRSRSPGEKLFF.